A selection of T cell receptor beta chains follows, all from one sample in a study of shared clonotypes between healthy human individuals. The protocol was immunoSEQ multiplex PCR, while the TCRdb copy is restricted to in-frame clones and leaves out a portion. This sample has about 650,000 clones, with around 95% found just once. The specimen was naive CD8+ T cells sorted from blood. The receptors derive from a woman aged 30 to 39 in good health. Each CDR3 is given with its conserved first and last residue. D genes are given only for firm matches. Expanded clones are given a class, and other clones once, few, many or no size at all.

TRBD2	17	TRBV7-7	TRBJ2-2	-	CASSSWTSGSNTGELFF	TGTGCCAGCAGCTCGTGGACTAGCGGATCGAACACCGGGGAGCTGTTTTTT
-	13	TRBV27	TRBJ2-5	-	CASSYRNQETQYF	TGTGCCAGCAGCTACAGAAACCAAGAGACCCAGTACTTC
TRBD1	12	TRBV30	TRBJ2-7	-	CAWSVGTGFGDF	TGTGCCTGGAGTGTCGGGACAGGGTTTGGGGACTTC
-	12	TRBV5-1	TRBJ1-1	once	CASSWVGTEAFF	TGCGCCAGCAGTTGGGTTGGCACTGAAGCTTTCTTT
-	15	TRBV7-6	TRBJ2-1	-	CASSSQRSSYNEQFF	TGTGCCAGCAGCTCCCAGCGGAGCTCCTACAATGAGCAGTTCTTC
-	14	TRBV13	TRBJ2-1	-	CASSGAGVGNEQFF	TGTGCCAGCAGTGGGGCAGGGGTGGGCAATGAGCAGTTCTTC
-	13	TRBV28	TRBJ2-7	-	CASSFGRGYEQYF	TGTGCCAGCAGTTTTGGCAGAGGCTACGAGCAGTACTTC
-	16	TRBV27	TRBJ1-4	-	CASSFQPGRLNEKLFF	TGTGCCAGCAGTTTCCAGCCGGGACGGCTTAATGAAAAACTGTTTTTT
TRBD1	16	TRBV28	TRBJ1-5	-	CASSSNRGYSNQPQHF	TGTGCCAGCAGTTCAAACAGGGGCTATAGCAATCAGCCCCAGCATTTT
-	14	TRBV7-6	TRBJ2-7	-	CASSLGSGGYEQYF	TGTGCCAGCAGCTTGGGGAGTGGAGGATACGAGCAGTACTTC
-	18	TRBV28	TRBJ1-1	once	CASSLLGARVDMNTEAFF	TGTGCCAGCAGTTTATTGGGGGCCAGGGTCGACATGAACACTGAAGCTTTCTTT
-	12	TRBV25-1	TRBJ2-3	-	CASSQNTDPQYF	TGTGCCAGCTCACAAAACACAGATCCGCAGTATTTT
-	15	TRBV5-1	TRBJ1-1	-	CASSQYGGQNTEAFF	TGCGCCAGCAGCCAGTACGGGGGGCAGAACACTGAAGCTTTCTTT
-	14	TRBV14	TRBJ1-3	-	CASSQDRGGNTIYF	TGTGCCAGCAGCCAAGATCGAGGAGGAAACACCATATATTTT
-	17	TRBV9	TRBJ2-7	-	CASSVFLDRGSSYEQYF	TGTGCCAGCAGCGTTTTTCTGGATAGGGGCTCCTCCTACGAGCAGTACTTC
-	11	TRBV28	TRBJ1-1	once	CASRANTEAFF	TGTGCCAGCAGGGCGAACACTGAAGCTTTCTTT
-	11	TRBV10-2	TRBJ2-1	-	CAIQAYNEQFF	TGCGCCATCCAGGCTTACAATGAGCAGTTCTTC
TRBD2	16	TRBV19	TRBJ2-1	-	CASSRKTSGIYNEQFF	TGTGCCAGTAGTAGAAAGACTAGCGGAATTTACAATGAGCAGTTCTTC
TRBD1	13	TRBV5-6	TRBJ1-1	-	CASSHTGGAEAFF	TGTGCCAGCAGTCACACAGGGGGGGCTGAAGCTTTCTTT
-	13	TRBV27	TRBJ2-3	once	CASSLTRTDTQYF	TGTGCCAGCAGTCTCACCCGTACCGATACGCAGTATTTT
TRBD1	18	TRBV5-6	TRBJ2-3	-	CASSSRQGALGVADTQYF	TGTGCCAGCAGCTCCAGACAGGGGGCTTTAGGTGTGGCAGATACGCAGTATTTT
TRBD2	15	TRBV19	TRBJ2-1	-	CASSNLAGVYNEQFF	TGTGCCAGTAGTAATCTAGCGGGAGTTTACAATGAGCAGTTCTTC
TRBD2	17	TRBV27	TRBJ2-7	-	CASSPRLASRNYYEQYF	TGTGCCAGCAGTCCGCGACTAGCTTCCCGAAACTACTACGAGCAGTACTTC
-	14	TRBV9	TRBJ1-3	-	CASSAGVTGNTIYF	TGTGCCAGCAGCGCCGGGGTCACTGGAAACACCATATATTTT